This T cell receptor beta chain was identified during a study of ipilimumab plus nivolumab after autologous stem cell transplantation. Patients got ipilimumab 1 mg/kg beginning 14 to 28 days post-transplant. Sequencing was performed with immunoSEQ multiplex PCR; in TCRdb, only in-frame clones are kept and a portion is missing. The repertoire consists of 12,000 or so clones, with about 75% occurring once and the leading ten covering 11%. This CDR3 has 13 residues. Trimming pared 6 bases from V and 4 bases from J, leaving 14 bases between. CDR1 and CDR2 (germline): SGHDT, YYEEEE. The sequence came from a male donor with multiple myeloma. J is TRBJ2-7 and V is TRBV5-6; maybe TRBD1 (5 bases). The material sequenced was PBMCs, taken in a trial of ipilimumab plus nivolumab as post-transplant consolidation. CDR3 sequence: CASTRVGPYEQYF. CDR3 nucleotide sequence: TGTGCCAGCACCCGGGTGGGGCCGTACGAGCAGTACTTC. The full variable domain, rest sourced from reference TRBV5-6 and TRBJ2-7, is DAGVTQSPTHLIKTRGQQVTLRCSPKSGHDTVSWYQQALGQGPQFIFQYYEEEERQRGNFPDRFSGHQFPNYSSELNVNALLLGDSALYLCASTRVGPYEQYFGPGTRLTVT.